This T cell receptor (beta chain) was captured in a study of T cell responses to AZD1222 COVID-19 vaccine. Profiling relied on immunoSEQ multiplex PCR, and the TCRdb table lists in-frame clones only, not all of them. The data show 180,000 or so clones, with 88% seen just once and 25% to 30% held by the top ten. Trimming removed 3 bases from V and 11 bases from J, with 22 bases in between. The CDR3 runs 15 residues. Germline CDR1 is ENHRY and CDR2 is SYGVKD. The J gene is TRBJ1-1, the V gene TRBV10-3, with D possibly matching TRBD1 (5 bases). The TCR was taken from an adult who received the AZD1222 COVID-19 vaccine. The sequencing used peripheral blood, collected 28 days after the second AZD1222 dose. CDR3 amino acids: CAISEGKEGKMSAFF. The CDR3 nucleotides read TGTGCCATCAGTGAAGGGAAAGAGGGGAAGATGTCGGCTTTCTTT.